The 29 T cell receptor beta chains listed next were all sequenced from one sample in a study of T cell repertoires in cytomegalovirus infection. TCRdb used MiXCR to reprocess the reads, holding one entry per CDR3 protein. The data show fewer than 350,000 distinct CDR3 sequences, roughly 28% seen once. No antigen is known for these receptors. Sequences were derived from cultured PBMCs, sampled from culture after CMV antigen stimulation. The receptors originated from a human donor in good health (CMV status not recorded). Some clones in this sample may be carry-over from other donors' samples.

This clonotype was found many times. The rearrangement links TRBV11-2 to TRBJ2-5; D is ambiguous. This CDR3 has 14 residues. The V gene's germline CDR1 is SGHAT and CDR2 FQNNGV. V gave up 5 bases and J gave up 0 bases, with 10 bases separating them. DNA of the CDR3: TGTGCCAGCAGCAAGCCAGCGTACCAAGAGACCCAGTACTTC. The encoded protein is CASSKPAYQETQYF.

This clonotype was seen a handful of times. The rearrangement joins TRBV25-1 to TRBJ2-3; D is ambiguous. Trimming stripped 4 bases from V and 1 base from J, with 6 bases between. Germline CDR1 reads MGHDK; CDR2 reads SYGVNS. This CDR3 comprises 13 residues. Here the CDR3 reads CASSGIRTDTQYF. In nucleotides, the CDR3 is TGTGCCAGCAGTGGCATCCGCACAGATACGCAGTATTTT.

This clonotype has just a few counts. The rearrangement links TRBV10-3 to TRBJ1-1; no reliable D call. This CDR3 contains 13 residues. CDR1 ENHRY and CDR2 SYGVKD come from the germline V gene. V lost 6 bases, J lost 1 base, and 9 bases lay in between. In DNA, the CDR3 is TGTGCCATCAGGCTCGTAACGAACACTGAAGCTTTCTTT. Translation gives CAIRLVTNTEAFF.

This clonotype was counted a few times. The chain is built from TRBV11-3 and TRBJ2-1; 9 bases agree with TRBD2. Losses at the gene ends were 5 bases for V and 7 bases for J; bases not matched to a gene: 6. Germline V gives CDR1 SGHNT, CDR2 YENEEA. The CDR3 has 14 amino acids. The DNA for the CDR3 is TGTGCCAGCAGCGTTAGCGGGAGTGGGAATGAGCAGTTCTTC. It specifies CASSVSGSGNEQFF.

This clonotype appeared a few times. The CDR3 nucleotides read TGTGCCAGCAGCCAACTAGTAGGAAAGCGATTTTCATACAATGAGCAGTTCTTC. It codes for CASSQLVGKRFSYNEQFF. This chain uses TRBV7-9 with TRBJ2-1; D might be TRBD2 (5 bases). The CDR3 extends over 18 amino acids. Germline V gene sequence: CDR1 SEHNR, CDR2 FQNEAQ (reference sequence). Trimming left V 5 bases short and J 4 bases short, with 24 bases between.

The table lists this clonotype with many counts. The J gene is TRBJ2-7, the V gene TRBV4-1; TRBD1 matches 7 bases. The V and J ends lost 3 bases and 3 bases, in that order; junction bases with no gene match: 5. This CDR3 spans 14 amino acids. Germline V gene lookup returns CDR1 MGHRA and CDR2 YSYEKL. For the CDR3, the DNA is TGCGCCAGCAGCCAGGCGTACAGGGGCTACGAGCAGTACTTC. Encoded protein: CASSQAYRGYEQYF.

This clonotype showed up many times. The rearrangement joins TRBV7-9 to TRBJ2-6, with D unresolved. Trimming removed 5 bases from V and 3 bases from J, with 8 bases in between. Germline values: CDR1 SEHNR, CDR2 FQNEAQ (reference sequence). The CDR3 runs 14 residues. The CDR3 sequence is CASSLQFGANVLTF. CDR3 coding DNA: TGTGCCAGCAGCCTTCAATTTGGGGCCAACGTCCTGACTTTC.

This chain uses TRBV4-1 with TRBJ1-6; the match to TRBD1 covers 7 bases. The CDR3 length is 15 residues. V shed 3 bases and J 7 bases; nucleotides not matched to a gene: 6. Germline assignment: CDR1 MGHRA and CDR2 YSYEKL. The CDR3 DNA sequence: TGCGCCAGCAGCCAGGAGGACAGGACCAATTCACCCCTCCACTTT. It codes for CASSQEDRTNSPLHF.

The chain couples TRBV27 to TRBJ1-5, with D possibly matching TRBD1 (5 bases). Germline loops: CDR1 MNHEY, CDR2 SMNVEV (reference sequence). This CDR3 is built from 13 residues. Trimming stripped 5 bases from V and 5 bases from J, with 10 bases between. The DNA of the CDR3 is TGTGCCAGCAGTGGGCAGGGCCATCAGCCCCAGCATTTT. Protein product: CASSGQGHQPQHF.

There are many counts of this clonotype. This chain uses TRBV12-3 or TRBV12-4 with TRBJ1-6, with D uncertain. This CDR3 comprises 13 residues. V was shortened by 6 bases and J by 7 bases, with 10 bases between the two germline ends. The CDR3 region has the DNA TGTGCCAGCAGCCCCGTCCAAAATTCACCCCTCCACTTT. Translation: CASSPVQNSPLHF.

The J gene is TRBJ2-7, the V gene TRBV12-3 or TRBV12-4, with D possibly TRBD1 on 6 matching bases. Trimming removed 6 bases from V and 6 bases from J, with 15 bases in between. This CDR3 is 13 amino acids long. CDR3 DNA sequence: TGTGCCAGCAGCTCTTACAGGGCCGGCGAGCAGTACTTC. Translated: CASSSYRAGEQYF.

The V gene is TRBV4-2, the J gene TRBJ2-7, with D possibly called TRBD1 or TRBD2 (6 bases each). Germline loops: CDR1 LGHNA, CDR2 YNFKEQ. V lost 1 base, J lost 5 bases, and 12 bases lay in between. This CDR3 region has 14 residues. The CDR3 DNA is TGTGCCAGCAGCCAAGCGGGGGCCCGGGACGAGCAGTACTTC. Translated, it gives CASSQAGARDEQYF.

CDR3 amino acids: CASIRDRLNEKLFF. Written as DNA, the CDR3 is TGTGCCAGCATTCGGGACCGGCTTAATGAAAAACTGTTTTTT. The gene calls are TRBV6-1 and TRBJ1-4; the D gene is possibly TRBD1 (5 bases). The CDR3 loop spans 14 amino acids. Germline lookup yields CDR1 MNHNS and CDR2 SASEGT. V was pared by 7 bases and J by 4 bases, with 13 bases between.

This clonotype was picked up a small number of times. The rearrangement joins TRBV20-1 to TRBJ2-5, with D perhaps TRBD2 (5 bases). Trimming took off 2 bases at V and 2 bases at J, with 12 bases between the two ends. The CDR3 consists of 14 residues. Germline V CDR1 and CDR2: DFQATT, SNEGSKA (reference sequence). In nucleotides, the CDR3 is TGCAGTGCTAGACCTCACCGGGGACAAGAGACCCAGTACTTC. The encoded protein is CSARPHRGQETQYF.

V gene TRBV7-9 combines with J gene TRBJ2-1; 7 nucleotides match TRBD2. V dropped 7 bases and J dropped 4; count of bases not matched to a gene: 22. CDR1 is SEHNR and CDR2 is FQNEAQ in the germline V gene (reference sequence). The CDR3 consists of 19 residues. The CDR3 sequence: CASTDGAVSRRRGYNEQFF. CDR3 bases: TGTGCCAGCACCGACGGGGCAGTATCTCGTCGGCGGGGGTACAATGAGCAGTTCTTC.

The chain joins TRBV11-2 to TRBJ1-4, with 10 bases matching TRBD1. This CDR3 has 20 residues. After removal of 5 bases from V and 5 bases from J, the junction contained 20 bases not matched to a gene. Germline lookup yields CDR1 SGHAT and CDR2 FQNNGV. For the CDR3, the DNA is TGTGCCAGCAGCCAATTTCGGGTTTTGGGACAGGGGAGAGAAAATGAAAAACTGTTTTTT. It specifies CASSQFRVLGQGRENEKLFF.

This clonotype was recorded many times. The chain recombines TRBV7-9 with TRBJ1-2; the D is unclear. This CDR3 spans 14 amino acids. V was shortened by 5 bases and J by 0 bases, with 10 bases between the two germline ends. CDR1 and CDR2 from the germline V gene are SEHNR and FQNEAQ (reference sequence). CDR3: CASSPRRSNYGYTF. The CDR3 region has the DNA TGTGCCAGCAGCCCCCGGAGGTCTAACTATGGCTACACCTTC.

There are a few counts of this clonotype. The chain employs TRBV7-2 and TRBJ1-2; D is unclear. This CDR3 spans 13 amino acids. Germline CDR1 SGHTA, CDR2 FQGNSA. Trimming cost V 5 bases and J 4 bases, with 11 bases left between them. Written as DNA, the CDR3 is TGTGCCAGCAGCCCTGCTCAGAGCTATGGCTACACCTTC. Protein sequence: CASSPAQSYGYTF.

The J gene is TRBJ1-4, the V gene TRBV7-8, with D hard to call. CDR1 SGHVS and CDR2 FQNEAQ come from the germline V gene. Trimming removed 4 bases from V and 0 bases from J, with 3 bases in between. This CDR3 is 13 amino acids long. The CDR3 region is CASSSATNEKLFF. For the CDR3, the DNA is TGTGCCAGCAGCTCAGCAACTAATGAAAAACTGTTTTTT.

There are many counts of this clonotype. The rearrangement uses TRBV7-9 and TRBJ2-3; D may be TRBD1 (6 bases). Germline V gene data show CDR1 as SEHNR and CDR2 as FQNEAQ (reference sequence). This CDR3 contains 17 residues. V lost 5 bases, J lost 1 base, and 19 bases lay in between. CDR3 sequence (DNA): TGTGCCAGCAGCCCCCACAGGGCCAGGCGCGGCACAGATACGCAGTATTTT. This gives the protein CASSPHRARRGTDTQYF.

In this sample, this clonotype turned up a few times. The genes are TRBV7-6 and TRBJ1-1; D gene unclear. The CDR3 is 13 residues long. V was clipped by 3 bases and J by 8 bases, with 13 bases between them. In germline, CDR1 is SGHVS, CDR2 FNYEAQ. The CDR3: CASSFGPQEEAFF. The DNA of the CDR3 is TGTGCCAGCAGCTTCGGACCCCAGGAGGAAGCTTTCTTT.

The rearrangement links TRBV7-9 to TRBJ2-5; D gene ambiguous. Germline V lookup: CDR1 SEHNR, CDR2 FQNEAQ (reference sequence). This CDR3 spans 15 amino acids. Trimming left V 2 bases short and J 5 bases short, with 15 bases between. In DNA form, the CDR3 reads TGTGCCAGCAGCTTAAACTCGAAGCGAAGGGAGACCCAGTACTTC. It is translated as CASSLNSKRRETQYF.

This clonotype was seen a handful of times. This chain links TRBV7-9 with TRBJ2-5; 7 bases are a match to TRBD2. Germline V gene sequence: CDR1 SEHNR, CDR2 FQNEAQ (reference sequence). Trimming removed 5 bases from V and 5 bases from J; junction bases left unmatched: 8. CDR3 length: 14 amino acids. CDR3 sequence: CASSIAGVDETQYF. CDR3 bases: TGTGCCAGCAGCATCGCGGGGGTTGACGAGACCCAGTACTTC.

The sample holds many counts of this clonotype. The chain recombines TRBV7-8 with TRBJ2-5; D call uncertain. V gave up 3 bases and J gave up 2 bases, with 10 bases separating them. The CDR3 extends over 14 amino acids. Germline CDR1 and CDR2: SGHVS and FQNEAQ. CDR3 DNA sequence: TGTGCCAGCAGCTTCCAGCCGAGACAAGAGACCCAGTACTTC. It encodes CASSFQPRQETQYF.

The table lists this clonotype with a few counts. The chain couples TRBV12-3 or TRBV12-4 to TRBJ2-2; TRBD1 aligns across 8 bases. CDR3 length equals 14 residues. V shed 6 bases and J 5 bases; nucleotides not matched to a gene: 5. The CDR3 DNA is TGTGCCAGCAGCTCGACAGGGGTGACCGGGGAGCTGTTTTTT. It yields the protein CASSSTGVTGELFF.

The chain recombines TRBV20-1 with TRBJ1-4; TRBD1 matches at 7 bases. Germline V gene lookup returns CDR1 DFQATT and CDR2 SNEGSKA (reference sequence). The CDR3 is 15 amino acids. Losses at the gene ends were 1 base for V and 5 bases for J; bases not matched to a gene: 7. The CDR3 region has the DNA TGCAGTGCTAGAGCATCAGGGGGTAGCAATGAAAAACTGTTTTTT. Its protein is CSARASGGSNEKLFF.

There are many counts of this clonotype. The rearrangement uses TRBV7-2 and TRBJ2-7; a possible D gene is TRBD2 (5 bases). The germline CDR1 and CDR2 sequences are SGHTA and FQGNSA. V was clipped by 2 bases and J by 5 bases, with 31 bases between them. The CDR3 runs to 20 residues. In nucleotides, the CDR3 is TGTGCCAGCAGCTTAATCTTAGGAACGGCTGATGCGGGCAGGTTCAACGAGCAGTACTTC. This codes for CASSLILGTADAGRFNEQYF.

CDR3 nucleotide sequence: TGTGCCAGCAGCCGGGGGGAGGTCGAGCAGTTCTTC. Translating gives CASSRGEVEQFF. This chain joins TRBV28 and TRBJ2-1, with TRBD2 matching over 7 bases. V dropped 6 bases and J dropped 10; count of bases not matched to a gene: 6. Germline V CDR1 and CDR2: MDHEN, SYDVKM. This CDR3 is 12 amino acids long.

There are many counts of this clonotype. J is TRBJ1-3 and V is TRBV27; unclear D gene. Germline assignment: CDR1 MNHEY and CDR2 SMNVEV (reference sequence). There are 16 residues in the CDR3. V was trimmed by 0 bases and J by 0 bases, leaving 9 bases between them. The CDR3 bases are TGTGCCAGCAGTTTATCCGGGGAGCACTCTGGAAACACCATATATTTT. It translates to CASSLSGEHSGNTIYF.